These 21 T cell receptor beta chains were all obtained from the same sample, sequenced in a study of human T cells and chemical hapten exposure. Time point of the sample: patch test 3, about 24 weeks after DPC sensitization. Treatment meaning: therapeutic diphenylcyclopropenone sensitization with weekly scalp DPC. TCRdb analysed the RACE reads with MiXCR anew, one entry per CDR3 protein. Among about 190,000 distinct CDR3 sequences listed, around 25% were seen once. The sequenced sample was whole blood, obtained in connection with sensitization to the hapten diphenylcyclopropenone (DPC). These TCRs come from a woman in her forties with alopecia areata. Some clones in this sample may be carry-over from other donors' samples.

This clonotype was detected only a few times. The chain couples TRBV27 to TRBJ1-6; D possibly corresponds to TRBD1 (6 bases). The CDR3 runs to 14 residues. CDR1 is MNHEY and CDR2 is SMNVEV in the germline V gene (reference sequence). V was cut by 4 bases and J by 7 bases, with 11 bases left in between. The chain's CDR3 is CASSWDNPNSPLHF. The CDR3 nucleotides are TGTGCCAGCAGTTGGGACAACCCGAATTCACCCCTCCACTTT.

Here the CDR3 DNA reads TGTGCCAGCTACCCCAGCGGGAGGGGCACAGATACGCAGTATTTT. Its protein is CASYPSGRGTDTQYF. This sequence joins TRBV6-2 or TRBV6-3 and TRBJ2-3; TRBD2 matches at 10 bases. Germline lookup yields CDR1 MNHEY and CDR2 SVGEGT. The junction had 6 bases not matched to a gene; V was cut back by 8 bases and J by 1 base. CDR3 size: 15 residues.

This clonotype was seen only a few times. V is TRBV20-1 and J is TRBJ2-1; TRBD2 is a possible D gene (5 bases). The CDR3 is made up of 15 amino acids. The germline V and J ends were trimmed by 3 bases and 0 bases, with 12 bases remaining between them. Germline V gives CDR1 DFQATT, CDR2 SNEGSKA (reference sequence). The CDR3 sequence: CSASLPGFSYNEQFF. In DNA form, the CDR3 reads TGCAGTGCTAGTTTGCCGGGGTTCTCCTACAATGAGCAGTTCTTC.

The chain has TRBV3-1 and TRBJ2-5; no definite D call. CDR1 is LGHDT, CDR2 YNNKEL, per germline (reference sequence). The CDR3 consists of 14 residues. Trimming left V 0 bases short and J 4 bases short, with 9 bases between. CDR3 region: CASSQDGRRETQYF. CDR3 nucleotide sequence: TGTGCCAGCAGCCAAGATGGGCGCCGAGAGACCCAGTACTTC.

This clonotype was recorded a few times. The chain couples TRBV7-8 to TRBJ1-4, with 7 bases matching TRBD1. The CDR3 covers 14 residues. Germline CDR1 is SGHVS and CDR2 is FQNEAQ. Trimming at V came to 3 bases and at J to 7 bases, leaving 5 bases not matched to a gene. CDR3 in amino acids: CASSFRGWGEKLFF. The CDR3 DNA reads TGTGCCAGCAGCTTCAGGGGGTGGGGTGAAAAACTGTTTTTT.

In this sample, this clonotype turned up once. The chain is built from TRBV6-2 or TRBV6-3 and TRBJ2-7; no reliable D call. This CDR3 region has 12 residues. From germline, CDR1 is MNHEY and CDR2 SVGEGT. This chain's CDR3 is CVSGGASYEQYF. CDR3 nucleotides: TGTGTCTCCGGCGGCGCCTCCTACGAGCAGTACTTC.

V gene TRBV6-2 or TRBV6-3 combines with J gene TRBJ1-5, with 7 bases matching TRBD1. The CDR3 totals 14 residues. Germline V gene lookup returns CDR1 MNHEY and CDR2 SVGEGT. After removal of 6 bases from V and 4 bases from J, the junction contained 6 bases not matched to a gene. CDR3 bases: TGTGCCAGCAGCCATCCCAGGGGGAATCAGCCCCAGCATTTT. This translates into CASSHPRGNQPQHF.

This clonotype appeared many times. The chain is built from TRBV6-5 and TRBJ2-7, with TRBD1 as a possible D gene (6 bases). The CDR3 covers 13 residues. From germline, CDR1 is MNHEY and CDR2 SVGAGI. The germline V and J ends were trimmed by 6 bases and 2 bases, with 11 bases remaining between them. The CDR3, as DNA: TGTGCCAGCAGCATGGACAGAACCTACGAGCAGTACTTC. Protein sequence: CASSMDRTYEQYF.

This chain connects TRBV6-2 or TRBV6-3 to TRBJ2-5; 8 bases match TRBD2. This CDR3 has 15 amino acids. Germline CDR1 and CDR2: MNHEY and SVGEGT. With 2 bases clipped from V and 2 bases from J, the junction kept 4 bases outside the gene matches. The CDR3 spells CASSYDAGGQETQYF. Written as DNA, the CDR3 is TGTGCCAGCAGTTACGATGCGGGGGGTCAAGAGACCCAGTACTTC.

This clonotype was observed a few times. The rearrangement links TRBV4-1 to TRBJ2-7; D ambiguous. Germline lookup yields CDR1 MGHRA and CDR2 YSYEKL. The CDR3 has 14 amino acids. V was cut by 1 base and J by 3 bases, with 10 bases left in between. The CDR3 nucleotides are TGCGCCAGCAGCCAAGCCTGGTCCCTCTACGAGCAGTACTTC. Encoded protein: CASSQAWSLYEQYF.

This chain joins TRBV3-1 and TRBJ2-7; 8 nucleotides line up with TRBD2. The CDR3 contains 14 residues. V shed 1 base and J 1 base; nucleotides not matched to a gene: 0. The germline CDR1 and CDR2 sequences are LGHDT and YNNKEL (reference sequence). This CDR3 is CASSQGLASYEQYF. Here the CDR3 DNA reads TGTGCCAGCAGCCAAGGACTAGCGTCCTACGAGCAGTACTTC.

This chain uses TRBV28 with TRBJ1-2, with a possible D match to TRBD1 (5 bases). V was cut by 3 bases and J by 3 bases, with 11 bases left in between. The CDR3 totals 14 residues. Germline V gene sequence: CDR1 MDHEN, CDR2 SYDVKM. Written as DNA, the CDR3 is TGTGCCAGCAGTTTGCCTACAGGTCACTATGGCTACACCTTC. As protein: CASSLPTGHYGYTF.

This clonotype was seen repeatedly, ten times or more. This chain joins TRBV4-2 and TRBJ2-1, with 9 bases identical to TRBD1. CDR3 length: 16 residues. Per germline, CDR1 LGHNA and CDR2 YNFKEQ. J lost 4 bases, V lost 4 bases, and 8 bases had no gene match. The CDR3 here is CASSRTSGTGYNEQFF. DNA of the CDR3: TGTGCCAGCAGCCGGACATCCGGGACAGGGTACAATGAGCAGTTCTTC.

This clonotype was detected only a few times. Compared with germline, one end of the junction differs, possibly owing to a read error. The chain joins TRBV9 to TRBJ2-6; D is unresolved. The germline V gene has CDR1 SGDLS and CDR2 YYNGEE. This CDR3 contains 15 residues. CDR3 sequence (DNA): TGTGCCAGCAGCGTATCGTCGTCTGGAGCCAACGTCCTGACTTTC. It encodes CASSVSSSGANVLTF.

This clonotype has more than one count but fewer than ten. This rearrangement joins TRBV2 to TRBJ2-5, with a weak D call TRBD1 (6 bases). V was pared by 5 bases and J by 4 bases, with 14 bases between. The CDR3 sequence is 14 residues long. Germline V gives CDR1 SNHLY, CDR2 FYNNEI. This CDR3 is CASSRLPRGETQYF. The CDR3 DNA is TGTGCCAGCAGTCGCCTCCCCAGGGGAGAGACCCAGTACTTC.

V gene TRBV4-3 combines with J gene TRBJ2-1; D remains ambiguous. CDR1 is LGHNA and CDR2 is YSLEER in the germline V gene. CDR3 length equals 17 residues. V was shortened by 0 bases and J by 0 bases, with 12 bases between the two germline ends. For the CDR3, the DNA is TGCGCCAGCAGCCAAGATAGAAACACCCGCTCCTACAATGAGCAGTTCTTC. This sequence encodes CASSQDRNTRSYNEQFF.

CDR3 in amino acids: CASSFQANLGNEQFF. The CDR3 coding sequence is TGCGCCAGCAGCTTCCAGGCGAATCTTGGCAATGAGCAGTTCTTC. The chain joins TRBV5-1 to TRBJ2-1; D is undetermined. Trimming took off 2 bases at V and 6 bases at J, with 15 bases between the two ends. Germline assignment: CDR1 SGHRS and CDR2 YFSETQ. The CDR3 length is 15 residues.

This clonotype came up a few times. The J gene is TRBJ2-1, the V gene TRBV29-1, with 11 bases lining up with TRBD2. The CDR3 has 14 amino acids. CDR1 is SQVTM and CDR2 is ANQGSEA in the germline V gene. V shed 7 bases and J 4 bases; nucleotides not matched to a gene: 6. CDR3 DNA sequence: TGCAGCGACGCACTAGCGGGGGTGTACAATGAGCAGTTCTTC. Translated, it gives CSDALAGVYNEQFF.

The sample holds many counts of this clonotype. V gene TRBV7-8 combines with J gene TRBJ2-1; 9 nucleotides agree with TRBD2. The CDR3 consists of 16 residues. Per the germline V gene, CDR1 is SGHVS and CDR2 is FQNEAQ. V gave up 4 bases and J gave up 5 bases; unmatched junction bases: 9. CDR3 residues: CASSSWASGDDNEQFF. CDR3 sequence (DNA): TGTGCCAGCAGCTCCTGGGCTAGCGGGGATGACAATGAGCAGTTCTTC.

This clonotype came up a few times. The chain uses TRBV7-8 and TRBJ1-5, with no clear D. In germline, CDR1 is SGHVS, CDR2 FQNEAQ. The CDR3 runs 13 residues. Trimming took off 0 bases at V and 5 bases at J, with 5 bases between the two ends. CDR3: CASSLASYQPQHF. The CDR3 region has the DNA TGTGCCAGCAGCTTAGCTTCTTATCAGCCCCAGCATTTT.

This clonotype was detected only a few times. This chain joins TRBV20-1 and TRBJ1-2; D remains ambiguous. The CDR3 covers 13 residues. The germline V and J ends were trimmed by 4 bases and 2 bases, with 11 bases remaining between them. Germline V gene lookup returns CDR1 DFQATT and CDR2 SNEGSKA (reference sequence). The CDR3 bases are TGCAGTGCTAATAAGGACGCCAACTATGGCTACACCTTC. Protein product: CSANKDANYGYTF.